These 6 T cell receptor beta chains share one sample of origin, sequenced in a study of T cells in Graves' hyperthyroidism and ophthalmopathy. The CDR3 regions of TCR beta were amplified from RNA transcripts. First-round RT-PCR targeting the TCR CDR3 was performed with the HTBI primer set. Via MiXCR, TCRdb re-called the multiplex PCR reads, giving one row per CDR3 protein. Of a few hundred thousand distinct CDR3 sequences detected, roughly an eighth appear once; the ten largest clones hold 9.2%. Sequenced input: blood. All receptors derive from a young woman with Graves' hyperthyroidism.

In its sample, this clonotype was seen many times. The chain joins TRBV2 to TRBJ2-7, with TRBD1 as a possible D gene (5 bases). The CDR3 totals 13 residues. Trimming removed 4 bases at V and 6 bases at J, with 13 bases between. Germline loops: CDR1 SNHLY, CDR2 FYNNEI. Written as DNA, the CDR3 is TGTGCCAGCAGTGGGGGCATGGGTTCCGAGCAGTACTTC. It codes for CASSGGMGSEQYF. Drawing the rest from reference TRBV2 and TRBJ2-7, the complete variable domain is EPEVTQTPSHQVTQMGQEVILRCVPISNHLYFYWYRQILGQKVEFLVSFYNNEISEKSEIFDDQFSVERPDGSNFTLKIRSTKLEDSAMYFCASSGGMGSEQYFGPGTRLTVT.

V is TRBV9 and J is TRBJ1-2, with 11 positions matching TRBD1. Germline V gene sequence: CDR1 SGDLS, CDR2 YYNGEE. The CDR3 contains 16 residues. V lost 2 bases, J lost 4 bases, and 7 bases stayed unmatched. The CDR3 loop reads CASSVEDRGRVYGYTF. CDR3 coding DNA: TGTGCCAGCAGCGTCGAGGACAGGGGGCGCGTCTATGGCTACACCTTC.

In this sample, this clonotype turned up many times. The V and J genes are TRBV3-1 and TRBJ1-3; D not resolved. The CDR3 has 12 amino acids. V shed 1 base and J shed 2 bases, with 0 bases lying between them. Germline assignment: CDR1 LGHDT and CDR2 YNNKEL (reference sequence). In nucleotides, the CDR3 is TGTGCCAGCAGCCAAGCTGGAAACACCATATATTTT. Protein: CASSQAGNTIYF.

This clonotype came up many times. This chain uses TRBV19 with TRBJ1-1; D uncertain. Trimming left V 9 bases short and J 1 base short, with 15 bases between. Germline CDR1 is LNHDA and CDR2 is SQIVND (reference sequence). The CDR3 consists of 14 residues. CDR3 nucleotide sequence: TGTGCCAGCACCTTTCCCTCCCGGAACACTGAAGCTTTCTTT. Protein sequence: CASTFPSRNTEAFF.

This clonotype appeared a few times. The CDR3 DNA sequence: TGTGCCAGTCGACCGGGCGGGAGGGAAGATACGCAGTATTTT. It translates to CASRPGGREDTQYF. The chain joins TRBV19 to TRBJ2-3; 9 bases are a match to TRBD2. Trimming removed 8 bases from V and 5 bases from J; junction bases left unmatched: 8. Germline assignment: CDR1 LNHDA and CDR2 SQIVND (reference sequence). The CDR3 is 14 residues long. The full variable domain, in which reference TRBV19 and TRBJ2-3 provide the parts outside the CDR3, is DGGITQSPKYLFRKEGQNVTLSCEQNLNHDAMYWYRQDPGQGLRLIYYSQIVNDFQKGDIAEGYSVSREKKESFPLTVTSAQKNPTAFYLCASRPGGREDTQYFGPGTRLTVL.

Details on this clonotype: A read error may be the cause here, since a much bigger clone is one base away. The chain has TRBV12-3 or TRBV12-4 and TRBJ2-5; D is ambiguous. Trimming removed 5 bases at V and 2 bases at J, with 9 bases between. There are 13 residues in the CDR3. CDR3 sequence reads: CASSIQPQETQYF. CDR3 coding DNA: TGTGCCAGCAGTATTCAGCCACAAGAGACCCAGTACTTC.